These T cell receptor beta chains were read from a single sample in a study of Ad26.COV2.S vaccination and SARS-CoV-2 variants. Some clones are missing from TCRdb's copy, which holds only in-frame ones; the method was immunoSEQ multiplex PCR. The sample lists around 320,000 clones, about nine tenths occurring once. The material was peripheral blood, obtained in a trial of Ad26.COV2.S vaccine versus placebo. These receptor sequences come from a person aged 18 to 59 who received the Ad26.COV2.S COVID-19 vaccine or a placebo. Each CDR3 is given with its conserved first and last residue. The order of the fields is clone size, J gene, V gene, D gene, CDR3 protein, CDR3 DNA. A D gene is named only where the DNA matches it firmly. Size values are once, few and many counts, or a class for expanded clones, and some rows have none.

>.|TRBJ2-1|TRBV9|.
CASSVLAVSYNEQFF
TGTGCCAGCAGCGTCTTGGCAGTCTCCTACAATGAGCAGTTCTTC
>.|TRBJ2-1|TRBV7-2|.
CASSLGVLSYNEQFF
TGTGCCAGCAGCTTAGGGGTTTTGTCCTACAATGAGCAGTTCTTC
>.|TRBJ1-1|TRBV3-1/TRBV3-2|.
CASSQVEGTEAFF
TGTGCCAGCAGCCAAGTTGAGGGCACTGAAGCTTTCTTT
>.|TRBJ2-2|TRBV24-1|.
CATRGWTGELFF
TGTGCCACACGGGGCTGGACCGGGGAGCTGTTTTTT
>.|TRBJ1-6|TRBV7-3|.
CATPPPLHF
TGTGCCACCCCGCCACCCCTCCACTTT
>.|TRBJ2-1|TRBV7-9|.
CASSSPAGVYNEQFF
TGTGCCAGCAGCTCACCAGCAGGGGTATACAATGAGCAGTTCTTC
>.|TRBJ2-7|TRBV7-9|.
CASSLLDRPYEQYF
TGTGCCAGCAGCTTATTAGACAGACCCTACGAGCAGTACTTC
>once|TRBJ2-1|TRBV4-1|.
CASSQAPDGYNEQFF
TGCGCCAGCAGCCAAGCCCCGGACGGGTACAATGAGCAGTTCTTC
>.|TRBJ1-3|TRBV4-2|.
CASSQDLPGGGNTIYF
TGTGCCAGCAGCCAAGACCTCCCCGGAGGGGGAAACACCATATATTTT
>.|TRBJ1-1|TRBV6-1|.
CASSEGRNTEAFF
TGTGCCAGCAGTGAAGGCCGGAACACTGAAGCTTTCTTT
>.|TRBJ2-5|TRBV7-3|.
CASSSTGGFTETQYF
TGTGCCAGCAGCTCCACGGGGGGCTTCACAGAGACCCAGTACTTC
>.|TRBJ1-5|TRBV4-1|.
CASSQEPGGQPQHF
TGCGCCAGCAGCCAAGAACCAGGAGGTCAGCCCCAGCATTTT
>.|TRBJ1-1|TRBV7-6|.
CASSLELGPIRTAFF
TGTGCCAGCAGCTTAGAATTAGGACCGATCAGGACAGCTTTCTTT
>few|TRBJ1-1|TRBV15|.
CATSRDRNTEAFF
TGTGCCACCAGCAGAGATCGAAACACTGAAGCTTTCTTT
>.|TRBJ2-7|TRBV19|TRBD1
CASSIRDSPYEQYF
TGTGCCAGTAGTATAAGGGACAGTCCCTACGAGCAGTACTTC